This TCR beta chain was documented in a study of patients and donors after allogeneic stem cell transplantation. TCRdb processed the RT-PCR reads anew with MiXCR; each CDR3 protein has one entry. The sample lists about 160,000 distinct CDR3 sequences, 30% seen once, with roughly 3.2% in the top ten. This clonotype was observed a handful of times. Germline-derived CDR1 and CDR2 are LGHNA and YSLEER. This CDR3 spans 14 amino acids. Trimming left V 0 bases short and J 12 bases short, with 14 bases between. The chain combines TRBV4-3 with TRBJ1-4, with D tentatively TRBD1 (5 bases). The receptor was isolated from a human donor who was either an allogeneic HSCT recipient or a stem cell or donor lymphocyte infusion donor (not recorded which). It is not recorded whose cells these are; they may come from a transplant donor. Source material: blood, either unsorted or a sorted T cell fraction (not recorded which). CDR3 residues: CASSQDLAGRELFF. The CDR3 coding sequence is TGCGCCAGCAGCCAAGATCTGGCAGGGAGGGAACTGTTTTTT.